This TCR beta chain was identified during a study of T cell changes during pregnancy in multiple sclerosis. The data were produced by immunoSEQ multiplex PCR, yet TCRdb's version contains in-frame clones alone and is incomplete. The sample records roughly 61,000 clones, about 87% being singletons. Germline values: CDR1 SNHLY, CDR2 FYNNEI. This CDR3 comprises 16 residues. J lost 7 bases, V lost 6 bases, and 16 bases had no gene match. The sequencing used peripheral blood, collected in the first trimester of pregnancy. The chain joins TRBV2 to TRBJ2-7; 9 bases match TRBD1. The sequence was obtained from a female donor in good health, enrolled as a control in a pregnancy study. DNA for the CDR3: TGTGCCAGCAGCGGACAGGGGTCCTTTTTCCGTCGGGAGCAGTACTTC. It codes for CASSGQGSFFRREQYF.